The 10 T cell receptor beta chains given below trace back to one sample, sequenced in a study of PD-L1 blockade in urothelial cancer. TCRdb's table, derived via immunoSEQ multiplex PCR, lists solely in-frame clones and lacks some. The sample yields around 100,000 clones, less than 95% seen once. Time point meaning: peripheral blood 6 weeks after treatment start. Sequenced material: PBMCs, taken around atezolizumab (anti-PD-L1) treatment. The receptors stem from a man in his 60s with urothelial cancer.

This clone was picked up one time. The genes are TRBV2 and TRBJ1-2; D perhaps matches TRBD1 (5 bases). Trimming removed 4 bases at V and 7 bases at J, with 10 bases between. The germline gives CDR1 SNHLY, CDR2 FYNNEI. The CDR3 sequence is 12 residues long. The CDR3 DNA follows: TGTGCCAGCAGTGTGGACATTCGTGGCTACACCTTC. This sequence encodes CASSVDIRGYTF.

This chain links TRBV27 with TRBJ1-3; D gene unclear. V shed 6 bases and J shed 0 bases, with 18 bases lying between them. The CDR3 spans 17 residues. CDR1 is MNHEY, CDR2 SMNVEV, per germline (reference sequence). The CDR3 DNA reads TGTGCCAGCAGCAGTCTCGGCAACAGTGGCTCTGGAAACACCATATATTTT. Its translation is CASSSLGNSGSGNTIYF.

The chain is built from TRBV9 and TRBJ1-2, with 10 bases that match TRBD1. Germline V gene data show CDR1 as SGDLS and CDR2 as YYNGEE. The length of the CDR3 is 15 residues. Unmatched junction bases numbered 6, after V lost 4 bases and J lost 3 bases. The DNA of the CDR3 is TGTGCCAGCAGCAAACAGACAGGGGGCGACTATGGCTACACCTTC. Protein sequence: CASSKQTGGDYGYTF.

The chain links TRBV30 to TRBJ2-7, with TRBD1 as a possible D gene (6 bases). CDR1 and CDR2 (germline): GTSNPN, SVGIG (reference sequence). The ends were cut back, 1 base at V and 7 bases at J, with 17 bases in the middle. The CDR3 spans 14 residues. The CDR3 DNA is TGTGCCTGGAGTGAGCCAGGGGCCCTTTTAGAGCAGTACTTC. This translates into CAWSEPGALLEQYF.

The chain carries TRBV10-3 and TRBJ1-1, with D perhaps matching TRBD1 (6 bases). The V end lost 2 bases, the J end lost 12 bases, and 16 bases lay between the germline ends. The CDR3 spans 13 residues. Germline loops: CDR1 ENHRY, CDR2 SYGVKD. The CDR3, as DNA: TGTGCCATCAGTGAGGCGGCGGGCGGGGGGCCTTTCTTT. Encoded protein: CAISEAAGGGPFF.

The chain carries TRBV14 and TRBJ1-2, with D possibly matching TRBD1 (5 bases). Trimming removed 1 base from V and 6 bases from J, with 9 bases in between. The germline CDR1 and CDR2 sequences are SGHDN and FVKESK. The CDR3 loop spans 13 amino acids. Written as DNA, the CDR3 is TGTGCCAGCAGCCAAGTCAGGGAACATGGCTACACCTTC. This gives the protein CASSQVREHGYTF.

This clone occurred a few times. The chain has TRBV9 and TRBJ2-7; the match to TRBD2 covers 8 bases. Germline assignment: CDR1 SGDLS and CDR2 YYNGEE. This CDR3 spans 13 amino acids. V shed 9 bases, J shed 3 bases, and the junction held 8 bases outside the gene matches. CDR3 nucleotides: TGTGCCACCCGGCCGGGGGGGTACTACGAGCAGTACTTC. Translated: CATRPGGYYEQYF.

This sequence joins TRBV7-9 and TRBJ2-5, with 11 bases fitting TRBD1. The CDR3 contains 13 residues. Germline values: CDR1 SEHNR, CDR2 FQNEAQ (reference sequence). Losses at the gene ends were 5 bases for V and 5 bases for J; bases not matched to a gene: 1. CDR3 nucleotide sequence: TGTGCCAGCAGCGGGACAGGGGGGGAGACCCAGTACTTC. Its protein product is CASSGTGGETQYF.

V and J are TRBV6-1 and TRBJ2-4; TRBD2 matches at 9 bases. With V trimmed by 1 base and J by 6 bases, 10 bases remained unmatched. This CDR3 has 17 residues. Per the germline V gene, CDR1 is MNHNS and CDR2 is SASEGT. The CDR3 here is CASSEVAGGAWGNIQYF. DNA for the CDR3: TGTGCCAGCAGTGAAGTGGCGGGAGGGGCCTGGGGAAACATTCAGTACTTC.

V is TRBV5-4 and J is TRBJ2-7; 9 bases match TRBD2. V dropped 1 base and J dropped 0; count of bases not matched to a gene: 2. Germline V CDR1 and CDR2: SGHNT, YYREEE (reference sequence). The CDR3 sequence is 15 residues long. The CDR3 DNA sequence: TGTGCCAGCAGCTTGCCGGGACTAGCCTCCTACGAGCAGTACTTC. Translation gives CASSLPGLASYEQYF.